Below, 20 T cell receptor beta chains from the same sample are listed, as sequenced in a study of neurological immune-mediated disorders. TCRdb reprocessed the 5' RACE reads with MiXCR, giving one entry per CDR3 protein. In the table there are around 10,000 distinct CDR3 sequences, around 21% of which are singletons. Sequencing was done on a sample of CD8+ T cells from blood. The receptors originated from a woman aged 55-70 years with HTLV-1-associated myelopathy (HAM/TSP).

This chain joins TRBV29-1 and TRBJ2-1; 11 nucleotides align to TRBD2. V was pared by 0 bases and J by 5 bases, with 9 bases of the junction left unmatched. Germline CDR1 SQVTM, CDR2 ANQGSEA. The CDR3 has 17 residues. The CDR3 here is CSVEEMRASGRNNEQFF. In DNA form, the CDR3 reads TGCAGCGTTGAAGAGATGAGGGCTAGCGGGAGGAACAATGAGCAGTTCTTC.

This clonotype was counted a single time. The V call is TRBV3-1, the J call TRBJ2-7; TRBD1 matches 10 bases. The CDR3 is 18 residues long. The V segment lost 0 bases and the J segment 5 bases; nucleotides outside the gene matches: 13. In germline, CDR1 is LGHDT, CDR2 YNNKEL (reference sequence). CDR3 nucleotide sequence: TGTGCCAGCAGCCAAGACTATATCCCCGGGACAGGGGATGACGAGCAGTACTTC. Translating gives CASSQDYIPGTGDDEQYF.

This clonotype ranks as medium-sized. This rearrangement joins TRBV5-1 to TRBJ1-4, with 9 nucleotides matching TRBD1. V lost 4 bases, J lost 5 bases, and 3 bases stayed unmatched. Looked up from germline, CDR1 is SGHRS and CDR2 is YFSETQ. The CDR3 has 14 amino acids. As DNA, the CDR3 is TGCGCCAGCAGCATGGGACAGGGAAATGAAAAACTGTTTTTT. Translation: CASSMGQGNEKLFF.

This clonotype was seen a few times. This chain links TRBV20-1 with TRBJ2-6, with 8 bases lining up with TRBD2. Looked up from germline, CDR1 is DFQATT and CDR2 is SNEGSKA (reference sequence). V lost 5 bases, J lost 6 bases, and 6 bases stayed unmatched. The length of the CDR3 is 14 residues. CDR3 residues: CSAGLGGAANVLTF. CDR3 DNA: TGCAGTGCTGGCCTCGGGGGGGCGGCCAACGTCCTGACTTTC.

This clonotype was counted ten times or more. This rearrangement joins TRBV5-1 to TRBJ2-7, with unresolved D. Germline values: CDR1 SGHRS, CDR2 YFSETQ. CDR3 length: 14 residues. V gave up 0 bases and J gave up 0 bases, with 7 bases separating them. The DNA of the CDR3 is TGCGCCAGCAGCTTGGCCTCACCCTCCTACGAGCAGTACTTC. Translated: CASSLASPSYEQYF.

This clonotype was detected many times. J is TRBJ2-7 and V is TRBV5-4; a possible D gene is TRBD2 (5 bases). The ends were cut back, 4 bases at V and 3 bases at J, with 17 bases in the middle. The CDR3 loop spans 15 amino acids. Germline V CDR1 and CDR2: SGHNT, YYREEE (reference sequence). The CDR3 coding sequence is TGTGCCAGCAGCCCTCTCCGCGGAGGCGACTACGAGCAGTACTTC. Encoded protein: CASSPLRGGDYEQYF.

This clonotype has ten or more counts. The rearrangement links TRBV20-1 to TRBJ1-5; 7 bases agree with TRBD1. Germline values: CDR1 DFQATT, CDR2 SNEGSKA (reference sequence). The length of the CDR3 is 15 residues. V dropped 4 bases and J dropped 4; count of bases not matched to a gene: 10. Written as DNA, the CDR3 is TGCAGTGCTATAGATATACAGGGGATGAATCAGCCCCAGCATTTT. It encodes CSAIDIQGMNQPQHF.

This clonotype counts as medium-sized. This rearrangement joins TRBV10-3 to TRBJ1-2; a possible D gene is TRBD1 (5 bases). CDR3 length: 14 amino acids. The V gene lost 3 bases and the J gene lost 4 bases, with 12 bases spanning the gap. Germline V gene lookup returns CDR1 ENHRY and CDR2 SYGVKD. CDR3 in amino acids: CAISEGHGLYGYTF. CDR3 sequence (DNA): TGTGCCATCAGTGAAGGACACGGACTCTATGGCTACACCTTC.

This clonotype was seen at least ten times. The rearrangement links TRBV7-6 to TRBJ2-2, with D uncertain. CDR3 size: 18 residues. Trimming shortened V by 2 bases and J by 3 bases, and 19 bases separated the two germline ends. Germline CDR1 reads SGHVS; CDR2 reads FNYEAQ. The CDR3 reads CASSLKPSPGSYTGELFF. In DNA form, the CDR3 reads TGTGCCAGCAGCTTAAAACCTTCTCCCGGCAGTTACACCGGGGAGCTGTTTTTT.

This clonotype was seen repeatedly, ten times or more. The rearrangement uses TRBV20-1 and TRBJ1-2; D possibly corresponds to TRBD1 (5 bases). V was pared by 3 bases and J by 3 bases, with 11 bases between. In germline, CDR1 is DFQATT, CDR2 SNEGSKA (reference sequence). The CDR3 totals 13 residues. In nucleotides, the CDR3 is TGCAGTGCTAGGGGGGTTTTGGACTATGGCTACACCTTC. Residues: CSARGVLDYGYTF.

Many counts were recorded for this clonotype. The rearrangement joins TRBV20-1 to TRBJ2-3, with 8 bases identical to TRBD2. After removal of 5 bases from V and 4 bases from J, the junction contained 8 bases not matched to a gene. The CDR3 is 14 amino acids. The germline gives CDR1 DFQATT, CDR2 SNEGSKA (reference sequence). CDR3 protein: CSAGLGGAADTQYF. CDR3 nucleotide sequence: TGCAGTGCTGGCCTCGGGGGGGCAGCAGATACGCAGTATTTT.

This clonotype has a count of ten or more. J is TRBJ2-1 and V is TRBV12-5, with D maybe TRBD1 (6 bases). The length of the CDR3 is 14 residues. Germline V gives CDR1 LGHNT, CDR2 FRNRAP. V shed 7 bases and J shed 7 bases, with 17 bases lying between them. The CDR3 DNA reads as TGTGCTAGTGTTCACTCCAGGGGCCGGAATGAGCAGTTCTTC. Translated: CASVHSRGRNEQFF.

Many counts were recorded for this clonotype. J is TRBJ1-1 and V is TRBV12-3 or TRBV12-4; D not resolved. The V end lost 6 bases, the J end lost 3 bases, and 14 bases lay between the germline ends. CDR3 length: 14 amino acids. The CDR3 DNA follows: TGTGCCAGCAGGGCGGAGGGTGGGTACACTGAAGCTTTCTTT. It codes for CASRAEGGYTEAFF.

This clonotype appeared many times. V usage is TRBV2 and J usage is TRBJ2-7, with a tentative D call TRBD1 (5 bases). Germline V gives CDR1 SNHLY, CDR2 FYNNEI. The length of the CDR3 is 14 residues. With 5 bases removed from V and 0 bases from J, the gap between germline ends came to 11 bases. The CDR3 DNA is TGTGCCAGCAGTAGGGGTAGGACCTCCTACGAGCAGTACTTC. Amino acids: CASSRGRTSYEQYF.

This clonotype came up many times. This chain uses TRBV20-1 with TRBJ2-1, with a tentative D call TRBD2 (7 bases). There are 15 residues in the CDR3. Germline lookup yields CDR1 DFQATT and CDR2 SNEGSKA (reference sequence). V was clipped by 0 bases and J by 3 bases, with 12 bases between them. CDR3 loop: CSARDFGGRYNEQFF. The CDR3 region has the DNA TGCAGTGCTAGAGATTTCGGGGGGCGCTACAATGAGCAGTTCTTC.

This clonotype showed up many times. The chain recombines TRBV4-1 with TRBJ1-3; D uncertain. The CDR3 totals 13 residues. The V end lost 1 base, the J end lost 4 bases, and 5 bases lay between the germline ends. Per the germline V gene, CDR1 is MGHRA and CDR2 is YSYEKL. The CDR3 region is CASSQVRGNTIYF. Written as DNA, the CDR3 is TGCGCCAGCAGCCAAGTACGGGGAAACACCATATATTTT.

The gene calls are TRBV7-9 and TRBJ2-1; D perhaps matches TRBD1 (6 bases). The CDR3 length is 12 residues. CDR1 and CDR2 from the germline V gene are SEHNR and FQNEAQ (reference sequence). Trimming took off 7 bases at V and 9 bases at J, with 13 bases between the two ends. CDR3 DNA: TGTGCCAGCACCAAGACAGGCGCTGAGCAGTTCTTC. Translating gives CASTKTGAEQFF. The full variable domain, its missing parts supplied by reference TRBV7-9 and TRBJ2-1, is DTGVSQNPRHKITKRGQNVTFRCDPISEHNRLYWYRQTLGQGPEFLTYFQNEAQLEKSRLLSDRFSAERPKGSFSTLEIQRTEQGDSAMYLCASTKTGAEQFFGPGTRLTVL.

V and J are TRBV30 and TRBJ1-5, with 7 bases that match TRBD1. From germline, CDR1 is GTSNPN and CDR2 SVGIG (reference sequence). The CDR3 totals 15 residues. The CDR3 DNA reads TGTGCGTGGGACAGCCTCGAGAGCTCCAATCAGCCCCAGCATTTT. Protein: CAWDSLESSNQPQHF.

The genes are TRBV5-1 and TRBJ2-3, with 11 bases aligning to TRBD1. The CDR3 totals 17 residues. The ends lost 0 bases at V and 4 bases at J; junction bases unmatched: 7. Germline CDR1 and CDR2: SGHRS and YFSETQ. CDR3 coding DNA: TGCGCCAGCAGCTTGGGGTTGCGGACAGGGGGCGCAGATACGCAGTATTTT. Protein sequence: CASSLGLRTGGADTQYF.

In its sample, this clonotype ranks as medium-sized (0.01 to 0.1%). The chain is built from TRBV20-1 and TRBJ1-4; D remains unclear. The V gene's germline CDR1 is DFQATT and CDR2 SNEGSKA (reference sequence). This CDR3 comprises 11 residues. Trimming left V 1 base short and J 10 bases short, with 7 bases between. CDR3 sequence reads: CSARGAGKLFF. The DNA of the CDR3 is TGCAGTGCTAGAGGCGCGGGAAAACTGTTTTTT.